This TCR beta chain appears in the sequencing data of a study of blood T cell repertoires in COVID-19 (dated by TCRdb to 2018 to 2020). As for the study more broadly: Samples from collaborators originated in the United States, Italy and Spain and spanned both the acute and convalescent phases of COVID-19. The prospective study material was composed of cDNA or gDNA derived from T cells, B-cell-depleted T cells, or PBMCs. Deeply sampled blood TCRbeta repertoires from subjects exposed to, actively infected with, or recovered from COVID-19 were included in the dataset. The repertoires were made available in a free public database intended to serve as a resource for research on the immune response to SARS-CoV-2. Samples came from the ongoing ImmuneRACE study (first 160 participants) plus 1,254 subjects from 6 global collaborators. The sample metadata nearly always contained a de-identified subject ID, COVID-19 status, age in years and sex. Where available, HLA class I and class II types were taken from metadata supplied by the sample provider and were not determined by assay-based typing.

Collaborating institutions collected whole blood in K2EDTA tubes following their own protocols. For TCRbeta analysis, collaborators shipped samples in one of three forms: frozen whole blood, isolated PBMCs, or DNA extracted from either of those sample types. From cysteine to phenylalanine, the CDR3 is 14 amino acids long. The CDR3 DNA has 42 bases and is translated from base 1. The germline V gene encodes CDR1 DFQATT and CDR2 SNEGSKA (reference sequence). Germline trimming amounts to 3 bases on V and 2 bases on J, with 4 as the count of junction bases outside the gene matches. A remark on this clone: This receptor's antigen is unknown. Base qualities are not at hand, and no much larger clone is one base apart.

Broader findings and caveats from the paper: The amount of clinical and demographic metadata varied by source and participant and was provided uncurated.

The immunoSEQ Assay, a bias-controlled multiplex PCR, was used to amplify TCRbeta CDR3 regions from genomic DNA. Regarding the original processing steps: Nucleated cell counts per sample were estimated from amplification of reference gene primers within the assay. To quantify the absolute abundance of each unique TCRbeta CDR3 rearrangement, sequence reads were collapsed and filtered. For each sample, productive Simpson clonality was calculated as the square root of Simpson's diversity index across productive rearrangements. What TCRdb holds here is the immuneACCESS table cut down to in-frame rearrangements. Part of the clones is not present; checked against another copy, under half of the missing clones reflect an unresolved V gene, and the others are unexplained. V, J and clone size derive from that table, while D and trimming were established from the DNA sequence. For this sample there are just under 80,000 clones; about nine tenths appear just once. The ten biggest clones cover around 40% of the sample.

This TCR derives from a human donor in a cohort sampled during active COVID-19. The chain couples TRBV20-1 to TRBJ2-7, with 10 middle bases fitting TRBD2. The source material was peripheral blood. The DNA is as follows: TGCAGTGCTAGTCCCGGGACTAGCGCCTACGAGCAGTACTTC. The translation is CSASPGTSAYEQYF.